Below, 25 T cell receptor beta chains from the same sample are listed, as sequenced in a study of T cells after yellow fever vaccination. TCRdb processed the 5' RACE reads anew with MiXCR; each CDR3 protein has one entry. Of fewer than 350,000 distinct CDR3 sequences in the sample, around 4.4% were seen once. The sequenced sample was PBMCs, obtained 15 days after the yellow fever booster vaccination. These receptors all stem from a man aged 18 to 30 who received the YFV17D yellow fever vaccine.

At least ten counts were recorded for this clonotype. The chain carries TRBV12-3 or TRBV12-4 and TRBJ2-1; D unclear. V dropped 5 bases and J dropped 7 bases, with 18 bases sitting between them. This CDR3 is built from 15 residues. CDR3 region: CASSTPLSVENEQFF. CDR3 DNA sequence: TGTGCCAGCAGTACCCCTCTGAGCGTCGAAAATGAGCAGTTCTTC.

This clonotype came up many times. The V and J genes are TRBV20-1 and TRBJ2-2; tentatively, D is TRBD1 or TRBD2 (5 bases each). V dropped 1 base and J dropped 8 bases, with 14 bases sitting between them. Germline V gives CDR1 DFQATT, CDR2 SNEGSKA (reference sequence). This CDR3 has 14 amino acids. In DNA, the CDR3 is TGCAGTGCTAGAGCCGGGACCCTAGTTGGGGAGCTGTTTTTT. It codes for CSARAGTLVGELFF.

This clonotype showed up just a few times. The V call is TRBV10-1, the J call TRBJ2-7; D ambiguous. Germline CDR1 reads WNHNN; CDR2 reads SYGVQD (reference sequence). The CDR3 has 14 residues. V was pared by 4 bases and J by 4 bases, with 14 bases between. The CDR3 is CASSGGSSAYEQYF. DNA for the CDR3: TGCGCCAGCAGTGGAGGCTCCTCCGCTTACGAGCAGTACTTC.

This clonotype has only a few counts. V is TRBV5-1 and J is TRBJ2-2; D assignment may be TRBD1 or TRBD2 (5 bases each). Germline loops: CDR1 SGHRS, CDR2 YFSETQ. The CDR3 consists of 17 residues. The V end was cut by 4 bases, the J end by 6 bases, with 22 bases between. In DNA form, the CDR3 reads TGCGCCAGCAGCCCCGGCCGGGACCCATCCCTCTCCGGGGAGCTGTTTTTT. Amino acid sequence: CASSPGRDPSLSGELFF.

This clonotype was counted only a few times. The V and J genes are TRBV18 and TRBJ2-2; weak D call: TRBD1 (6 bases). The germline V gene encodes CDR1 KGHSH and CDR2 LQKENI. CDR3 length: 16 amino acids. Trimming took off 3 bases at V and 3 bases at J, with 14 bases between the two ends. The chain's CDR3 is CASSPTQGSDTGELFF. In nucleotides, the CDR3 is TGTGCCAGCTCACCCACTCAGGGGTCGGACACCGGGGAGCTGTTTTTT. The entire variable domain, with the rest obtained from reference TRBV18 and TRBJ2-2, is as follows: NAGVMQNPRHLVRRRGQEARLRCSPMKGHSHVYWYRQLPEEGLKFMVYLQKENIIDESGMPKERFSAEFPKEGPSILRIQQVVRGDSAAYFCASSPTQGSDTGELFFGEGSRLTVL.

Only a few counts were recorded for this clonotype. The V call is TRBV10-3, the J call TRBJ1-1, with unresolved D. V was shortened by 4 bases and J by 1 base, with 7 bases between the two germline ends. The CDR3 has 13 residues. The germline V gene has CDR1 ENHRY and CDR2 SYGVKD. CDR3 loop: CAISAAENTEAFF. The CDR3 nucleotides read TGTGCCATCAGTGCAGCTGAGAACACTGAAGCTTTCTTT.

The table lists this clonotype with many counts. The chain recombines TRBV4-3 with TRBJ2-6; D is uncertain. Germline V gene lookup returns CDR1 LGHNA and CDR2 YSLEER. This CDR3 comprises 16 residues. The V end lost 1 base, the J end lost 1 base, and 8 bases lay between the germline ends. CDR3 bases: TGCGCCAGCAGCCAAGTATGGGGATCTGGGGCCAACGTCCTGACTTTC. The encoded protein is CASSQVWGSGANVLTF.

In this sample, this clonotype turned up a few times. The chain combines TRBV5-1 with TRBJ2-7, with D hard to call. Germline loops: CDR1 SGHRS, CDR2 YFSETQ. The CDR3 runs to 16 residues. V lost 1 base and J lost 1, with 15 bases in between. CDR3 nucleotide sequence: TGCGCCAGCAGCTTGTCTAGAACAGTGGAGTCCTACGAGCAGTACGTC. It encodes CASSLSRTVESYEQYV.

The chain is built from TRBV5-6 and TRBJ2-5; D ambiguous. CDR1 SGHDT and CDR2 YYEEEE come from the germline V gene. The CDR3 contains 13 residues. With 0 bases removed from V and 2 bases from J, the gap between germline ends came to 5 bases. CDR3 DNA: TGTGCCAGCAGCTTGGTCGATCAAGAGACCCAGTACTTC. This translates into CASSLVDQETQYF.

This clonotype was observed at least ten times. This chain joins TRBV24-1 and TRBJ2-5, with 7 positions matching TRBD2. The length of the CDR3 is 15 residues. Unmatched junction bases numbered 8, after V lost 3 bases and J lost 5 bases. Germline V gives CDR1 KGHDR, CDR2 SFDVKD. The CDR3 here is CATSDAGAPGETQYF. The DNA of the CDR3 is TGTGCCACCAGTGATGCGGGAGCCCCTGGGGAGACCCAGTACTTC.

This clonotype was detected many times. The chain carries TRBV20-1 and TRBJ1-2; D unclear. Germline V lookup: CDR1 DFQATT, CDR2 SNEGSKA (reference sequence). This CDR3 spans 11 amino acids. V dropped 6 bases and J dropped 5 bases, with 10 bases sitting between them. The DNA of the CDR3 is TGCAGTGCCCAAGGAGGGTATGGCTACACCTTC. Its protein product is CSAQGGYGYTF.

V and J are TRBV7-9 and TRBJ2-2; D may match TRBD1 or TRBD2 (6 bases each). The germline V gene has CDR1 SEHNR and CDR2 FQNEAQ (reference sequence). The CDR3 runs to 18 residues. The V and J ends lost 5 bases and 0 bases respectively, with 19 bases between them. For the CDR3, the DNA is TGTGCCAGCAGCCTCCCCGCGTGGGGGGCGGCGAACACCGGGGAGCTGTTTTTT. Amino acid sequence: CASSLPAWGAANTGELFF.

V gene TRBV12-3 or TRBV12-4 combines with J gene TRBJ2-6; D unresolved. V was pared by 4 bases and J by 0 bases, with 7 bases between. This CDR3 has 15 amino acids. The CDR3 spells CASSYQSSGANVLTF. The CDR3 DNA reads as TGTGCCAGCAGTTACCAGAGCTCTGGGGCCAACGTCCTGACTTTC.

This clonotype turned up a few times. This rearrangement joins TRBV4-3 to TRBJ1-6, with unresolved D. The V end was cut by 0 bases, the J end by 7 bases, with 10 bases between. Germline CDR1 is LGHNA and CDR2 is YSLEER. The CDR3 has 15 amino acids. CDR3 sequence (DNA): TGCGCCAGCAGCCAAGACTATAGTGGGAATTCACCCCTCCACTTT. Translating gives CASSQDYSGNSPLHF.

This rearrangement joins TRBV15 to TRBJ2-3; TRBD1 is a possible D gene (6 bases). This CDR3 spans 14 amino acids. CDR1 and CDR2 from the germline V gene are LNHNV and YYDKDF (reference sequence). V lost 0 bases to trimming and J lost 11 bases, with 15 bases between them. DNA for the CDR3: TGTGCCACCAGCAGAGATAAGGGGGAATGGGGGCAGTATTTT. Translated: CATSRDKGEWGQYF.

The chain joins TRBV5-1 to TRBJ2-3; D may match TRBD1 or TRBD2 (5 bases each). The CDR3 extends over 16 amino acids. Germline V gene data show CDR1 as SGHRS and CDR2 as YFSETQ. Between the trimmed V and J ends, which lost 4 bases and 1 base, there was a span of 16 bases. CDR3 residues: CASSPLLRGGTDTQYF. The CDR3 nucleotides read TGCGCCAGCAGCCCCCTACTACGAGGGGGCACAGATACGCAGTATTTT.

This clonotype was detected ten times or more. The gene calls are TRBV10-3 and TRBJ2-3; 7 bases agree with TRBD2. V dropped 10 bases and J dropped 0; count of bases not matched to a gene: 13. Germline V lookup: CDR1 ENHRY, CDR2 SYGVKD. This CDR3 is built from 16 residues. The DNA of the CDR3 is TGTGCCAGTTCGAGGCAAGCGGGGACTAGCACAGATACGCAGTATTTT. Its protein product is CASSRQAGTSTDTQYF.

This chain uses TRBV7-2 with TRBJ1-2; weak D call: TRBD1 (6 bases). Between the trimmed V and J ends, which lost 4 bases and 0 bases, there was a span of 18 bases. The length of the CDR3 is 17 residues. CDR1 is SGHTA, CDR2 FQGNSA, per germline. The CDR3: CASSSPIGGHSNYGYTF. CDR3 bases: TGTGCCAGCAGCTCACCCATCGGGGGACACTCTAACTATGGCTACACCTTC.

This clonotype came up many times. The chain joins TRBV7-8 to TRBJ1-4; D gene uncertain. This CDR3 region has 13 residues. The V and J ends lost 1 base and 8 bases respectively, with 8 bases between them. Germline V CDR1 and CDR2: SGHVS, FQNEAQ. The CDR3 reads CASSLVIREKLFF. CDR3 DNA sequence: TGTGCCAGCAGCTTAGTGATCAGAGAAAAACTGTTTTTT.

This clonotype came up a few times. An end of the junction does not agree with germline; a read error may underlie this. The V call is TRBV30, the J call TRBJ2-7, with D uncertain. Germline V lookup: CDR1 GTSNPN, CDR2 SVGIG (reference sequence). The CDR3 loop spans 11 amino acids. Here the CDR3 reads CAWSYQNEGNF. The CDR3 coding sequence is TGTGCCTGGAGTTACCAGAATGAAGGTAACTTC.

The genes are TRBV5-1 and TRBJ1-2; D is perhaps TRBD1 (6 bases). Trimming took 0 bases from V and 6 from J, leaving 9 bases between them. In germline, CDR1 is SGHRS, CDR2 YFSETQ. The CDR3 consists of 13 residues. The CDR3 is CASSLDGQNGYTF. The CDR3, as DNA: TGCGCCAGCAGCTTGGATGGACAGAATGGCTACACCTTC.

This clonotype was found a few times. This rearrangement joins TRBV29-1 to TRBJ1-2, with D possibly being TRBD1 (6 bases). The germline V gene has CDR1 SQVTM and CDR2 ANQGSEA. The CDR3 loop spans 10 amino acids. Deletions cut 7 bases from V and 8 bases from J, with 11 bases between. CDR3 in amino acids: CSASGAGYTF. CDR3 DNA: TGCAGCGCCTCAGGGGCCGGCTACACCTTC.

This clonotype came up many times. J is TRBJ1-6 and V is TRBV4-2; no definite D call. With 0 bases removed from V and 10 bases from J, the gap between germline ends came to 16 bases. This CDR3 region has 16 residues. Germline V gives CDR1 LGHNA, CDR2 YNFKEQ. The CDR3 spells CASSQEDGSTQSPLHF. The DNA for the CDR3 is TGTGCCAGCAGCCAAGAGGACGGGTCGACCCAGTCACCCCTCCACTTT.

The V and J genes are TRBV29-1 and TRBJ2-7; no clear D gene. In germline, CDR1 is SQVTM, CDR2 ANQGSEA. The ends were cut back, 1 base at V and 4 bases at J, with 8 bases in the middle. The CDR3 is made up of 12 amino acids. The DNA for the CDR3 is TGCAGCGTTGAAGTAAAGGGATACGAGCAGTACTTC. Amino acid sequence: CSVEVKGYEQYF.

This clonotype appeared many times. This CDR3 reads CASSLQNEQFF. The CDR3 coding sequence is TGTGCCAGCAGCTTGCAAAATGAGCAGTTCTTC. The rearrangement uses TRBV7-9 and TRBJ2-1; D remains ambiguous. V was shortened by 3 bases and J by 7 bases, with 4 bases between the two germline ends. The CDR3 sequence is 11 residues long. Germline assignment: CDR1 SEHNR and CDR2 FQNEAQ (reference sequence). The full variable domain, in which reference TRBV7-9 and TRBJ2-1 provide the parts outside the CDR3, is DTGVSQNPRHKITKRGQNVTFRCDPISEHNRLYWYRQTLGQGPEFLTYFQNEAQLEKSRLLSDRFSAERPKGSFSTLEIQRTEQGDSAMYLCASSLQNEQFFGPGTRLTVL.